This T cell receptor (beta chain) was identified in a study of blood T cell repertoires in COVID-19. Study overall: Collection of acute and convalescent COVID-19 samples took place in the United States, Italy and Spain.

Trimming stripped 3 bases from V and 2 bases from J, with 12 bases between. Germline CDR1 and CDR2: SGHVS and FQNEAQ. This CDR3 has 15 residues. This clone showed up just a few times. Sequencing used immunoSEQ multiplex PCR; TCRdb keeps in-frame clones, though not all of them. The repertoire holds roughly 190,000 clones, with more than 70% as singletons. The sequence derives from a woman aged 55-69 years with acute or convalescent COVID-19. The V and J genes are TRBV7-8 and TRBJ2-3, with D tentatively TRBD2 (5 bases). Specimen: peripheral blood. CDR3 loop: CASSFGVNPTDTQYF. The CDR3, as DNA: TGTGCCAGCAGCTTCGGGGTCAACCCCACAGATACGCAGTATTTT.